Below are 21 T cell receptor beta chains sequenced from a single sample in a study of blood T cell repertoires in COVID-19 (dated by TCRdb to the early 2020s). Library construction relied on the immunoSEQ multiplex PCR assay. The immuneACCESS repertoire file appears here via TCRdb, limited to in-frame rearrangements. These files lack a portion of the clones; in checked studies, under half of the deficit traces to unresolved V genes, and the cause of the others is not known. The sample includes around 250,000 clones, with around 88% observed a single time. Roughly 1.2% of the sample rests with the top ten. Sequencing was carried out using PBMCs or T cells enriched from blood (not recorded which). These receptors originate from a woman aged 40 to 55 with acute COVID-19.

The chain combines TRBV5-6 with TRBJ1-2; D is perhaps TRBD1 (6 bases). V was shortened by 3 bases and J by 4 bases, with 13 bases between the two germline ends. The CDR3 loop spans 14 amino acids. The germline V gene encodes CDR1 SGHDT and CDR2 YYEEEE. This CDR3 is CASSSSNRAYGYTF. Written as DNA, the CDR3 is TGTGCCAGCAGCTCCTCAAACAGGGCCTATGGCTACACCTTC.

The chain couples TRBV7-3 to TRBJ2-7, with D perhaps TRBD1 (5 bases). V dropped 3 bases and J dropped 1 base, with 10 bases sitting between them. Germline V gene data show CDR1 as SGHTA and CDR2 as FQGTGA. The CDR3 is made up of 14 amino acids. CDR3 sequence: CASSLQGGSYEQYF. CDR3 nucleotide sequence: TGTGCCAGCAGCTTGCAGGGTGGTTCCTACGAGCAGTACTTC.

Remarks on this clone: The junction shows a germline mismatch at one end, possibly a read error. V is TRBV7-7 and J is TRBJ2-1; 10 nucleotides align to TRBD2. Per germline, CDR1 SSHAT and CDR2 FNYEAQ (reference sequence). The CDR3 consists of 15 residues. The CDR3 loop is CASSQALAGHNEQFF. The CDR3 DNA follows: TGTGCTAGCAGCCAGGCACTAGCGGGACACAATGAGCAGTTCTTC.

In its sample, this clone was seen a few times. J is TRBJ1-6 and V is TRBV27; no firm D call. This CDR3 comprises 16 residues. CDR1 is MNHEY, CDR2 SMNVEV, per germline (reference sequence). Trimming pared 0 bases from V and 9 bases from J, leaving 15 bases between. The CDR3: CASSLSTTGGSSPLHF. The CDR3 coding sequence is TGTGCCAGCAGTTTATCGACGACCGGAGGGAGTTCACCCCTCCACTTT.

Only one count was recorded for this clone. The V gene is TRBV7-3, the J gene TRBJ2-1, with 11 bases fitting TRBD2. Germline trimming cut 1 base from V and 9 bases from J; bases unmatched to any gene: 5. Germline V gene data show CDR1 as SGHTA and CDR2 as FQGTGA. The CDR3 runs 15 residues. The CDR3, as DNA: TGTGCCAGCAGCTTAAATAGCGGGAGGGCATTTGAGCAGTTCTTC. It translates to CASSLNSGRAFEQFF. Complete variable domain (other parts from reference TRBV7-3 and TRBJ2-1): GAGVSQTPSNKVTEKGKYVELRCDPISGHTALYWYRQSLGQGPEFLIYFQGTGAADDSGLPNDRFFAVRPEGSVSTLKIQRTERGDSAVYLCASSLNSGRAFEQFFGPGTRLTVL.

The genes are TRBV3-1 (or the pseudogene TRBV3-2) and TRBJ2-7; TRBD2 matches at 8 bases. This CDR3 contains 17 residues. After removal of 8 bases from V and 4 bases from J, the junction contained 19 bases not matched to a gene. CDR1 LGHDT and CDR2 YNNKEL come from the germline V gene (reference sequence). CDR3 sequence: CASYRTRRGGNGYEQYV. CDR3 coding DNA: TGTGCCAGCTACCGAACGCGTCGGGGGGGCAATGGGTACGAGCAGTACGTC.

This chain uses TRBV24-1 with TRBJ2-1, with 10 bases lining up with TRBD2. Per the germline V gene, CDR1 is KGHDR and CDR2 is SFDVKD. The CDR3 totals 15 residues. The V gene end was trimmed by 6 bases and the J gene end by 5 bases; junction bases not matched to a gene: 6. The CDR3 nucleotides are TGTGCCACCAGTACAGCGGGAGGGCCCAACAATGAGCAGTTCTTC. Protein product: CATSTAGGPNNEQFF.

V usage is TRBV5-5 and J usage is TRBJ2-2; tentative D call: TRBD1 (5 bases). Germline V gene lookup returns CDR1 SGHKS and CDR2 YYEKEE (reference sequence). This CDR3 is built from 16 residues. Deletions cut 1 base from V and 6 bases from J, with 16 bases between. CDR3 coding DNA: TGTGCCAGCAGCTTGCGCAGACAGTCCTTCGCCGGGGAGCTGTTTTTT. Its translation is CASSLRRQSFAGELFF. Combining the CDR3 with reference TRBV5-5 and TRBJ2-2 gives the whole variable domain DAGVTQSPTHLIKTRGQQVTLRCSPISGHKSVSWYQQVLGQGPQFIFQYYEKEERGRGNFPDRFSARQFPNYSSELNVNALLLGDSALYLCASSLRRQSFAGELFFGEGSRLTVL.

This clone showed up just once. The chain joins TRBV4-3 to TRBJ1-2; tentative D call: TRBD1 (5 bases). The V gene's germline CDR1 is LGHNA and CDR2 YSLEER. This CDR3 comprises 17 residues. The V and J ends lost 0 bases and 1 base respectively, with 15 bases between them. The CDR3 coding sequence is TGCGCCAGCAGCCAAGATATTTGGGCCGACAGTAACTATGGCTACACCTTC. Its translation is CASSQDIWADSNYGYTF.

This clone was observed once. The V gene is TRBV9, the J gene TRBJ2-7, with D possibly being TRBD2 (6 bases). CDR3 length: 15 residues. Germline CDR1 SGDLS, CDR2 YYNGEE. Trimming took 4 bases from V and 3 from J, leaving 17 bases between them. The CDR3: CASSRSRGLDYEQYV. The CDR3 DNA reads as TGTGCCAGCAGCCGATCACGGGGGTTGGACTACGAGCAGTACGTC.

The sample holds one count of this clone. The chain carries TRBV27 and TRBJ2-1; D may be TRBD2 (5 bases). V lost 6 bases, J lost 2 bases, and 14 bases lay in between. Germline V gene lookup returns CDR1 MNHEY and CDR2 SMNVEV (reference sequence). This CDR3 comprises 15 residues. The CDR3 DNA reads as TGTGCCAGCAGACCAGGACTGGGGACCTACAATGAGCAGTTCTTC. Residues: CASRPGLGTYNEQFF.

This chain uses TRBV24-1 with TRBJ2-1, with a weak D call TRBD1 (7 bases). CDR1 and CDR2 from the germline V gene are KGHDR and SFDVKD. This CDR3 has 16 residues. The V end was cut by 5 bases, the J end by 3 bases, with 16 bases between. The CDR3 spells CATSGWRGQVYNEQFF. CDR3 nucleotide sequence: TGTGCCACCAGTGGATGGAGGGGGCAGGTCTACAATGAGCAGTTCTTC.

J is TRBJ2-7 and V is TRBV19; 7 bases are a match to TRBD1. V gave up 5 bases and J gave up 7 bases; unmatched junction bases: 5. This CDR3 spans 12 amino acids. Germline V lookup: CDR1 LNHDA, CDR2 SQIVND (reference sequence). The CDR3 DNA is TGTGCCAGTAGTGAGGGGGCTGGGGAGCAGTACGTC. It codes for CASSEGAGEQYV.

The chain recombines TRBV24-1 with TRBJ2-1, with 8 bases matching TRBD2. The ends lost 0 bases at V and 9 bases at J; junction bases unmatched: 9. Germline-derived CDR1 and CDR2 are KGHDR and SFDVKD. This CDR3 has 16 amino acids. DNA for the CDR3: TGTGCCACCAGTGATTTGCAAAAAGCGGGAGCAGGTGAGCAGTTCTTC. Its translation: CATSDLQKAGAGEQFF.

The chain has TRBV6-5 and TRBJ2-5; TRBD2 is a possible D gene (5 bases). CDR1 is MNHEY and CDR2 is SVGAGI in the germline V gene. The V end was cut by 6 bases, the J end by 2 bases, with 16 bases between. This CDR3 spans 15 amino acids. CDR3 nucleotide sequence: TGTGCCAGCAGGCGCACACTAGATCTTCAAGAGACCCAGTACTTC. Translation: CASRRTLDLQETQYF.

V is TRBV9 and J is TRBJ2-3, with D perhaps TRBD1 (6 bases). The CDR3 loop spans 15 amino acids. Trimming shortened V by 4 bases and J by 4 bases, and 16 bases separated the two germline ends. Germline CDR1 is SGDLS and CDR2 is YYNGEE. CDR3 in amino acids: CASSPEGRGADTQYF. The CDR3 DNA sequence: TGTGCCAGCAGCCCAGAGGGCAGGGGAGCAGATACGCAGTATTTT.

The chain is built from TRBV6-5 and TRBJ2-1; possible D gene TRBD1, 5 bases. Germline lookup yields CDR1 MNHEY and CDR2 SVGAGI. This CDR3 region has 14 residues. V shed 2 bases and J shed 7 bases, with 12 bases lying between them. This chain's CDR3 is CASSYGRDGNEQFF. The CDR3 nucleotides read TGTGCCAGCAGTTACGGCAGGGATGGGAATGAGCAGTTCTTC.

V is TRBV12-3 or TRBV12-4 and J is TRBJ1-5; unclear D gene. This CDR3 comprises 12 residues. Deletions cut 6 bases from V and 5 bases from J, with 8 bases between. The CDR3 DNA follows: TGTGCCAGCAGAATCACAGATCAGCCCCAGCATTTT. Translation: CASRITDQPQHF.

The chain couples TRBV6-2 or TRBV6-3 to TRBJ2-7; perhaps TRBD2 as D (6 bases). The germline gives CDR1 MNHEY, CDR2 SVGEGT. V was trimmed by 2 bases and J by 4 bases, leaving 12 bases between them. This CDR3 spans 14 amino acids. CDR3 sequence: CASSYRGLGYEQYF. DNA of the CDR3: TGTGCCAGCAGTTACCGGGGACTTGGATACGAGCAGTACTTC.

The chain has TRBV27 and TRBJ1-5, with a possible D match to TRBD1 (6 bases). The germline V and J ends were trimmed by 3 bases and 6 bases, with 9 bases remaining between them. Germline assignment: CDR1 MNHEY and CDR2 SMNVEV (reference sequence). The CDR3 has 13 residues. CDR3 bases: TGTGCCAGCAGTTTCAGGGGTTTTCAGCCCCAGCATTTT. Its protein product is CASSFRGFQPQHF.

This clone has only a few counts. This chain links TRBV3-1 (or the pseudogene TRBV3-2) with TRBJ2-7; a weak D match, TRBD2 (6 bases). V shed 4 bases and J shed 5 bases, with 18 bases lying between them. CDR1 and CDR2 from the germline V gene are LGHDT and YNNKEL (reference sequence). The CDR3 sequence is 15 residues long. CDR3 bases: TGTGCCAGCAGCCGCTCCGGGAGAGGGTATAACGAGCAGTACTTC. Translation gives CASSRSGRGYNEQYF.